This T cell receptor (beta chain) appears in the sequencing data of a study of neoadjuvant anti-PD-1 for oral cavity cancer. Looking at the study overall: Around day 43, patients without progression received a fourth nivolumab dose before surgery.

Profiled with immunoSEQ multiplex PCR; TCRdb holds only in-frame clones, not every one. Here the sample spans about 68,000 clones, more than 75% being singletons. A remark on this clone: Antigen: not known.

V dropped 1 base and J dropped 0; count of bases not matched to a gene: 5. Germline CDR1 SGHNT, CDR2 YENEEA. This CDR3 comprises 18 residues. Time point described: after neoadjuvant nivolumab, at surgical resection. These newly diagnosed stage II-IVA oral cavity squamous cell carcinoma patients had no prior systemic or radiation treatment. Analysis of PBMCs was direct, with no culture step. Points from the study as a whole: Post-nivolumab, blood T cell clonality was significantly elevated in non-responders.

The receptor was isolated from a person aged 35 to 85 with oral cavity squamous cell carcinoma. The chain couples TRBV11-3 to TRBJ2-6; 8 nucleotides align to TRBD1. The input for sequencing was PBMCs, taken after nivolumab (anti-PD-1) treatment. Here the CDR3 DNA reads TGTGCCAGCAGCTTAGGGGACAGGCGTAGCTCTGGGGCCAACGTCCTGACTTTC. It codes for CASSLGDRRSSGANVLTF.